This T cell receptor (beta chain) was found in a study of CD8 T cells in Susac syndrome. Study at large: There were Susac syndrome patients who were therapy-naive at blood draw, others on corticosteroids, and others on intravenous immunoglobulin alone.

cDNA came from 0.5 to 1 ug RNA primed by random hexamers. TCRdb processed the immunoSEQ multiplex PCR reads anew with MiXCR; each CDR3 protein has one entry. The sample lists approximately 160,000 distinct CDR3 sequences; approximately 95% were seen once. TEMRA cells were FACS-enriched, with CD8+ and CD4+ T cells isolated negatively. This TCR came from a human donor with Susac syndrome. Sequenced input: CD4+ T cells from PBMCs.

Here the CDR3 reads CASSLQGSQPQHF. In DNA form, the CDR3 reads TGTGCCAGCAGCCTACAGGGGTCTCAGCCCCAGCATTTT. The chain is built from TRBV27 and TRBJ1-5, with 7 bases identical to TRBD1. Germline lookup yields CDR1 MNHEY and CDR2 SMNVEV (reference sequence). The CDR3 totals 13 residues. The ends lost 6 bases at V and 6 bases at J; junction bases unmatched: 5.